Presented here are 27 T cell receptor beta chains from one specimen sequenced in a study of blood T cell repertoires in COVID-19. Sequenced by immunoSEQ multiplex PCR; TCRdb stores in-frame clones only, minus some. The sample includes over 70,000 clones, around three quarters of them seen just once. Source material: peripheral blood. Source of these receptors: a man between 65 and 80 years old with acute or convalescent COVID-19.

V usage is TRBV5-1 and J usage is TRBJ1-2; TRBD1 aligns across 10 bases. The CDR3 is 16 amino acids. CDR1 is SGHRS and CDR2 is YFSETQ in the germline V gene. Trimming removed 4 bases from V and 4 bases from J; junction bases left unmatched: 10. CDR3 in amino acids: CASSHPDRGLGYGYTF. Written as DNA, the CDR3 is TGCGCCAGCAGCCACCCCGACAGGGGGCTTGGCTATGGCTACACCTTC.

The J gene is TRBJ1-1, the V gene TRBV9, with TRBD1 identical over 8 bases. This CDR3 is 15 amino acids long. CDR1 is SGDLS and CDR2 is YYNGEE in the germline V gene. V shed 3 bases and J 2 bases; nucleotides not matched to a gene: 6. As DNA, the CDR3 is TGTGCCAGCAGCGAGGCAGGGGGCGATAACACTGAAGCTTTCTTT. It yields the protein CASSEAGGDNTEAFF.

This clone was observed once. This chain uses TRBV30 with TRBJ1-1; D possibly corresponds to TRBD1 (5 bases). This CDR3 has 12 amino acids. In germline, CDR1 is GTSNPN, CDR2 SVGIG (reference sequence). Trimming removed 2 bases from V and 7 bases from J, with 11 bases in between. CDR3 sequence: CAWSPAGLEAFF. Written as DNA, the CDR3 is TGTGCCTGGAGTCCCGCGGGACTTGAAGCTTTCTTT.

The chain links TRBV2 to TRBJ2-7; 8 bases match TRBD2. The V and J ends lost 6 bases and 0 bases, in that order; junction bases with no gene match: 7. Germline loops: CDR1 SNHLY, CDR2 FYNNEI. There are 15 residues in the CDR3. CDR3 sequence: CASRAGGSISYEQYF. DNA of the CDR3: TGTGCCAGCAGGGCGGGGGGATCCATCTCCTACGAGCAGTACTTC.

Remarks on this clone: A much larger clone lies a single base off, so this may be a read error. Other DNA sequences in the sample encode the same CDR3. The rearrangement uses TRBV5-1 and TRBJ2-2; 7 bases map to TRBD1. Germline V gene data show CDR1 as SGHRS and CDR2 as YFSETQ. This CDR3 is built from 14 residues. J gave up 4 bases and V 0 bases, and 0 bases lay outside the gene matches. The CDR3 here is CASSLGQGTGELFF. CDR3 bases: TGCGCCAGCAGCTTGGGACAGGGCACCGGGGAGCTGTTTTTT.

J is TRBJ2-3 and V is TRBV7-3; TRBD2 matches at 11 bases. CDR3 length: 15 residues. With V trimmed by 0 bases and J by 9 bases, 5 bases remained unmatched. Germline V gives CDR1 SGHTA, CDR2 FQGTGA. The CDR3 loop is CASSLTSGRVTTQYF. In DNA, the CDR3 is TGTGCCAGCAGCTTAACTAGCGGGAGGGTTACGACGCAGTATTTT.

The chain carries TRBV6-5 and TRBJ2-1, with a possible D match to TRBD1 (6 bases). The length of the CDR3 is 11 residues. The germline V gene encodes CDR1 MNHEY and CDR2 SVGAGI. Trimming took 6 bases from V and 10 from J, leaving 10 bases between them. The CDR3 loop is CASRIDREQFF. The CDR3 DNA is TGTGCCAGCAGGATAGACAGGGAGCAGTTCTTC.

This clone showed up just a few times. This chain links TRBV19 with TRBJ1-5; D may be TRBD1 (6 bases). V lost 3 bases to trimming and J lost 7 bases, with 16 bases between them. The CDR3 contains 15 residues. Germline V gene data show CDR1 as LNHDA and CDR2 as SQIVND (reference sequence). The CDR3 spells CASSMVRGGGQPQHF. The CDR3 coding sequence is TGTGCCAGTAGTATGGTCCGCGGGGGCGGGCAGCCCCAGCATTTT.

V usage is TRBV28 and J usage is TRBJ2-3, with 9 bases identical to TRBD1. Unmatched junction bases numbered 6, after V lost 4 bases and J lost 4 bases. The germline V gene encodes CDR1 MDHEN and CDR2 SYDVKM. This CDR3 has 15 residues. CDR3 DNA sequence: TGTGCCAGCAGTTCGCCGGGACAGGGCGCAGATACGCAGTATTTT. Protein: CASSSPGQGADTQYF.

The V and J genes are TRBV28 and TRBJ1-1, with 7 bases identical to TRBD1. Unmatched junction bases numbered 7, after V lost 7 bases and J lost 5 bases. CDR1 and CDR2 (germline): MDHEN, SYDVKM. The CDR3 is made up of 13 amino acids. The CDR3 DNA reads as TGTGCCAGCACCGTCAGGGGGAGGACTGAAGCTTTCTTT. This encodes CASTVRGRTEAFF.

The CDR3 loop is CASSLLSGQPQHF. The CDR3 DNA reads TGTGCCAGCAGCTTATTATCAGGTCAGCCCCAGCATTTT. The chain is built from TRBV7-3 and TRBJ1-5; no clear D gene. V was clipped by 2 bases and J by 6 bases, with 8 bases between them. This CDR3 has 13 residues. CDR1 is SGHTA and CDR2 is FQGTGA in the germline V gene. The complete variable domain, with remaining parts taken from reference TRBV7-3 and TRBJ1-5, reads GAGVSQTPSNKVTEKGKYVELRCDPISGHTALYWYRQSLGQGPEFLIYFQGTGAADDSGLPNDRFFAVRPEGSVSTLKIQRTERGDSAVYLCASSLLSGQPQHFGDGTRLSIL.

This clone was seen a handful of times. CDR3 coding DNA: TGCGCCAGCAGCCAAGCGATCCTAATGACTAGCGGTGACACCGGGGAGCTGTTTTTT. Protein sequence: CASSQAILMTSGDTGELFF. The chain joins TRBV4-1 to TRBJ2-2; 9 bases map to TRBD2. Germline V lookup: CDR1 MGHRA, CDR2 YSYEKL. This CDR3 comprises 19 residues. Trimming took 1 base from V and 3 from J; bases not matched to a gene: 12.

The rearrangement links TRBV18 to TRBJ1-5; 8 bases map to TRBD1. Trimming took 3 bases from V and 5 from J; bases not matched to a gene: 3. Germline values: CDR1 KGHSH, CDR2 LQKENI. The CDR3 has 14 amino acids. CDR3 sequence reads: CASSPGTGDQPQHF. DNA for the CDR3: TGTGCCAGCTCACCCGGGACAGGTGATCAGCCCCAGCATTTT.

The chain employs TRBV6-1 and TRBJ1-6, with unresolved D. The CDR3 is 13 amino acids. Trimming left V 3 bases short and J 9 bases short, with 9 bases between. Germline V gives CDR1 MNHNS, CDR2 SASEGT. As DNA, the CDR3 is TGTGCCAGCAGTGACACCCGGGGTTCACCCCTCCACTTT. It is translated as CASSDTRGSPLHF.

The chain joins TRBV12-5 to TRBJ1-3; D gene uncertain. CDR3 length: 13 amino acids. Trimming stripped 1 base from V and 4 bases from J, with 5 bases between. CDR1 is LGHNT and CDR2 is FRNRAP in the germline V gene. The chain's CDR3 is CASGLGLGNTIYF. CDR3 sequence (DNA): TGTGCTAGTGGTTTGGGTCTGGGAAACACCATATATTTT.

This CDR3 is CSGFTGVNYGYTF. CDR3 nucleotide sequence: TGCAGCGGGTTTACAGGGGTTAACTATGGCTACACCTTC. The chain carries TRBV29-1 and TRBJ1-2; 7 bases align to TRBD1. The germline V gene has CDR1 SQVTM and CDR2 ANQGSEA. J gave up 1 base and V 7 bases, and 6 bases lay outside the gene matches. The CDR3 runs to 13 residues.

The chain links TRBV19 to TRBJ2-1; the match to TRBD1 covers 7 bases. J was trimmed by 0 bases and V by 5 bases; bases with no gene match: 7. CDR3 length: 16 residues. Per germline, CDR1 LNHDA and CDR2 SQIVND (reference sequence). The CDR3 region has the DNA TGTGCCAGTAGTTCGGGGAACAGGGGCTCCTACAATGAGCAGTTCTTC. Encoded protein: CASSSGNRGSYNEQFF.

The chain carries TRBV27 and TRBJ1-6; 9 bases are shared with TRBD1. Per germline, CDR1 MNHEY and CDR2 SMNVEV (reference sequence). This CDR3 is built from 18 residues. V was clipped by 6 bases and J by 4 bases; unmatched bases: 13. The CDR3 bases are TGTGCCAGCAGACATATACAGGACAGGGGATTATATAATTCACCCCTCCACTTT. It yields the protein CASRHIQDRGLYNSPLHF.

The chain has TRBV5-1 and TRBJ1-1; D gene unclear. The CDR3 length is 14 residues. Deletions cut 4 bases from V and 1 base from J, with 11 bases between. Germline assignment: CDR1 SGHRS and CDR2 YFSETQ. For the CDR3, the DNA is TGCGCCAGCAGCGGCGGGGATGCGAACACTGAAGCTTTCTTT. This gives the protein CASSGGDANTEAFF.

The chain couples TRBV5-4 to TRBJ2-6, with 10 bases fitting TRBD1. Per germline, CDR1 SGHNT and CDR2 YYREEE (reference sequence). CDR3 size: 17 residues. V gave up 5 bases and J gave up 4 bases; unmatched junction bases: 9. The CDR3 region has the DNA TGTGCCAGCAGTCATAGACAGGGGGCTGGAGGGGCCAACGTCCTGACTTTC. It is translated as CASSHRQGAGGANVLTF.

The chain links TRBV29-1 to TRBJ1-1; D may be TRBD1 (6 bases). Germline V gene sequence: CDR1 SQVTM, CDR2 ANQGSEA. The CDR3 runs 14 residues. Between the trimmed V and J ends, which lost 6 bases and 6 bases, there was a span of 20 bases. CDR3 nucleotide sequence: TGCAGCGTGCAAGATCGACAGGCTCGGGCTGAAGCTTTCTTT. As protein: CSVQDRQARAEAFF.

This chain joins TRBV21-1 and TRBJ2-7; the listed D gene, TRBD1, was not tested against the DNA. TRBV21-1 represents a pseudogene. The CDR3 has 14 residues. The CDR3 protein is CASNDRVSSYEQYV. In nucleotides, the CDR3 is TGTGCCAGCAACGACAGGGTGAGCTCCTACGAGCAGTACGTC.

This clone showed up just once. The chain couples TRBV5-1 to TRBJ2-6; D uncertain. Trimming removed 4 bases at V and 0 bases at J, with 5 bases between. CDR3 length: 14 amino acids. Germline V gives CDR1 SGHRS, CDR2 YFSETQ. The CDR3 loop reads CASSPYSGANVLTF. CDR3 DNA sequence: TGCGCCAGCAGCCCCTACTCTGGGGCCAACGTCCTGACTTTC. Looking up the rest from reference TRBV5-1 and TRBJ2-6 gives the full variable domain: KAGVTQTPRYLIKTRGQQVTLSCSPISGHRSVSWYQQTPGQGLQFLFEYFSETQRNKGNFPGRFSGRQFSNSRSEMNVSTLELGDSALYLCASSPYSGANVLTFGAGSRLTVL.

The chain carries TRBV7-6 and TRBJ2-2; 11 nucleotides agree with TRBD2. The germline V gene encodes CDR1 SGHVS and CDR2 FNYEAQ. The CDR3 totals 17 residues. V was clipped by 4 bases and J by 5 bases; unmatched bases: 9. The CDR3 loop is CASSWVAGGPLTGELFF. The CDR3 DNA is TGTGCCAGCAGCTGGGTAGCGGGAGGGCCCCTGACCGGGGAGCTGTTTTTT.

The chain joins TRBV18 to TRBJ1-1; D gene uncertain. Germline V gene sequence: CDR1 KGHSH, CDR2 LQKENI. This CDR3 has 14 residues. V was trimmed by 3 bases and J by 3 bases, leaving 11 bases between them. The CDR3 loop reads CASSPAGKDTEAFF. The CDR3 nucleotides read TGTGCCAGCTCACCTGCGGGGAAGGACACTGAAGCTTTCTTT.

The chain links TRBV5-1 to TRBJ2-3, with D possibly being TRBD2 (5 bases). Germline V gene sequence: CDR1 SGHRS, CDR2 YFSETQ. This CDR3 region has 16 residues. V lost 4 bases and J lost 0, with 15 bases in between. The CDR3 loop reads CASSPGRGSSTDTQYF. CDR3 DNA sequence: TGCGCCAGCAGCCCAGGCCGGGGATCTAGCACAGATACGCAGTATTTT. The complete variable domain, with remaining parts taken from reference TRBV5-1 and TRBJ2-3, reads KAGVTQTPRYLIKTRGQQVTLSCSPISGHRSVSWYQQTPGQGLQFLFEYFSETQRNKGNFPGRFSGRQFSNSRSEMNVSTLELGDSALYLCASSPGRGSSTDTQYFGPGTRLTVL.

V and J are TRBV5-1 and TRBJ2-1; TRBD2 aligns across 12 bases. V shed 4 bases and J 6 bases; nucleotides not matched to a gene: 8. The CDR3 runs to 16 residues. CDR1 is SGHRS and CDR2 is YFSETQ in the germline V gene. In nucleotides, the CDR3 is TGCGCCAGCAGCCTACTAGCGGGGGGTGCCAGCAATGAGCAGTTCTTC. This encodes CASSLLAGGASNEQFF.